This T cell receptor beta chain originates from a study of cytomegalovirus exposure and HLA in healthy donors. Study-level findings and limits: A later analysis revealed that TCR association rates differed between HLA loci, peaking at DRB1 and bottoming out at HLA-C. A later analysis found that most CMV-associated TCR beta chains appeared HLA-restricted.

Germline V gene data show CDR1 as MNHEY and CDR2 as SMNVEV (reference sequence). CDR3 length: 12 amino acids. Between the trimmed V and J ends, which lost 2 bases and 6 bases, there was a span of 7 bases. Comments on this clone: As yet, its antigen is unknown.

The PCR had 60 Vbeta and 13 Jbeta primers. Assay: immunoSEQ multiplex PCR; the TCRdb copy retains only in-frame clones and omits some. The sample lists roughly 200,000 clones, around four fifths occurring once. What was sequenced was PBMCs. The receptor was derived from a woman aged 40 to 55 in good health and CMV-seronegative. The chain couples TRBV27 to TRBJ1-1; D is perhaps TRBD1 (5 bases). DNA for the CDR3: TGTGCCAGCAGTTTAATAGGGGCTGAAGCTTTCTTT. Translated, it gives CASSLIGAEAFF.